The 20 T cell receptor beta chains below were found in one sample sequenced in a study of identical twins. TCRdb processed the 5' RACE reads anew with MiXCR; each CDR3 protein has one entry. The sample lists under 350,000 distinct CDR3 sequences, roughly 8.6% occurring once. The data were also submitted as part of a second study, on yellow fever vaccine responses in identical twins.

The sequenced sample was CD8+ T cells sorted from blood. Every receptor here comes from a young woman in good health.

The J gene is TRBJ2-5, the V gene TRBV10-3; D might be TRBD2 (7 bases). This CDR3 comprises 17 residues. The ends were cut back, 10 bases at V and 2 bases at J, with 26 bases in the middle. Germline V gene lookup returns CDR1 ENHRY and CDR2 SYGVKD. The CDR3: CATNRGRGDTYQETQYF. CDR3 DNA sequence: TGTGCCACCAACCGGGGGAGGGGGGACACCTATCAAGAGACCCAGTACTTC.

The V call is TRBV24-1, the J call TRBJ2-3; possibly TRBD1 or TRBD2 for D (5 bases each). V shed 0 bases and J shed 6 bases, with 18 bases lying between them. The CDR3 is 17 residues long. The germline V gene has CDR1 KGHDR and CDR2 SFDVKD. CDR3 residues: CATSDLSGTHHGDTQYF. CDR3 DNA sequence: TGTGCCACCAGTGATTTGTCCGGGACCCACCACGGGGATACGCAGTATTTT.

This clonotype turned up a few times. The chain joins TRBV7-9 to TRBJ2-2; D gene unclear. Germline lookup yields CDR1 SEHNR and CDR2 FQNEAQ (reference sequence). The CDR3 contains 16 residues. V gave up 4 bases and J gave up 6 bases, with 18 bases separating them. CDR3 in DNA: TGTGCCAGCAGCTGGGAAGCTAGAATTTCTCCCGGGGAGCTGTTTTTT. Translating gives CASSWEARISPGELFF.

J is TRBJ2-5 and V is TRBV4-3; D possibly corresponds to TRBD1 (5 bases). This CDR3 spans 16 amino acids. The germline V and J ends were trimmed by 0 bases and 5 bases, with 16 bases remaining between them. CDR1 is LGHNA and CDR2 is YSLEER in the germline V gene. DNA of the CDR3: TGCGCCAGCAGCCAAGATCAGGGTTCCAATGGGGAGACCCAGTACTTC. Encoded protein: CASSQDQGSNGETQYF.

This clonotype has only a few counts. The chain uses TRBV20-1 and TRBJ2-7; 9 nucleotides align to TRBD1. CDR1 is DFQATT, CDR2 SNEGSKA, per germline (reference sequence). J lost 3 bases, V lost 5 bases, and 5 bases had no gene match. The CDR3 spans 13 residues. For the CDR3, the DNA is TGCAGTGCTCCCGGGACAGGGTACTACGAGCAGTACTTC. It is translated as CSAPGTGYYEQYF.

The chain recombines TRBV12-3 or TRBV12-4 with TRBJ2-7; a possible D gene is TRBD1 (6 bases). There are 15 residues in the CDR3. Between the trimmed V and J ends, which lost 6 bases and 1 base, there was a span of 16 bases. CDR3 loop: CASRTGPSRSYEQYF. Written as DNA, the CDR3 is TGTGCCAGCAGAACAGGGCCCAGTCGGTCCTACGAGCAGTACTTC.

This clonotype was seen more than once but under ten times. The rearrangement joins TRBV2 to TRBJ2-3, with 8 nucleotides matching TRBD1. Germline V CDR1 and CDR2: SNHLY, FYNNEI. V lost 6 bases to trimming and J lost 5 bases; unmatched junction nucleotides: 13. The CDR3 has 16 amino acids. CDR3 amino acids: CASRREPGQVVDTQYF. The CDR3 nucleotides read TGTGCCAGCAGAAGGGAGCCGGGACAGGTGGTAGATACGCAGTATTTT.

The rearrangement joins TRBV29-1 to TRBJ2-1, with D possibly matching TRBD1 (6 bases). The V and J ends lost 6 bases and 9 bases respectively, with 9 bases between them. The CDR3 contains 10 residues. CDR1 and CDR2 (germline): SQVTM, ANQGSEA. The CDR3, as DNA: TGCAGCGTCGCACAGGGTGAGCAGTTCTTC. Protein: CSVAQGEQFF.

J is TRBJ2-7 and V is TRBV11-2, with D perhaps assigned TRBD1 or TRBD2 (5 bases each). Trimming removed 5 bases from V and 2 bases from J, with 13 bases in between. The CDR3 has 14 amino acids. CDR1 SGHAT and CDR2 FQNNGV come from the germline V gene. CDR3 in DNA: TGTGCCAGCAGCCCACCGGGACGGGCCTACGAGCAGTACTTC. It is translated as CASSPPGRAYEQYF.

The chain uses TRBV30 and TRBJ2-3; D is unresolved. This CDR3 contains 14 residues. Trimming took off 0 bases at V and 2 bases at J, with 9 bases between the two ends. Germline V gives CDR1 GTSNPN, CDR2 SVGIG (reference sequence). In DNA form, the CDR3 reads TGTGCCTGGAGTGTACCAGAAGACACAGATACGCAGTATTTT. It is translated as CAWSVPEDTDTQYF.

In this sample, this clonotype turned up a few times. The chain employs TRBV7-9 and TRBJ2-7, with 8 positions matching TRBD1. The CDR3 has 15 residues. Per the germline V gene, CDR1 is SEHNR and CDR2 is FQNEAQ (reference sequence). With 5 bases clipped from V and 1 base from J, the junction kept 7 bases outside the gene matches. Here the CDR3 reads CASSKPGQASYEQYF. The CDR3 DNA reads TGTGCCAGCAGCAAACCGGGACAGGCTTCCTACGAGCAGTACTTC.

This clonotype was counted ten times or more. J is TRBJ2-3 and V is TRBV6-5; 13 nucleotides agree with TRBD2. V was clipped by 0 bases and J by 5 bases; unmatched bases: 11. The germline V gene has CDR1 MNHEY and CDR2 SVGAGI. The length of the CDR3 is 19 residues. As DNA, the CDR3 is TGTGCCAGCAGTTACTCCCCACTAGCGGGAGGGCCGAGTGGAGATACGCAGTATTTT. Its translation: CASSYSPLAGGPSGDTQYF.

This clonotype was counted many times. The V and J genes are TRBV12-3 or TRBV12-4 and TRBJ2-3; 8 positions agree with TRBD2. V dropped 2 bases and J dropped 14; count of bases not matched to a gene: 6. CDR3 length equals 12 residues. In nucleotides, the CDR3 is TGTGCCAGCAGTTTAACTAGCGGAACCTTGTATTTT. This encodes CASSLTSGTLYF.

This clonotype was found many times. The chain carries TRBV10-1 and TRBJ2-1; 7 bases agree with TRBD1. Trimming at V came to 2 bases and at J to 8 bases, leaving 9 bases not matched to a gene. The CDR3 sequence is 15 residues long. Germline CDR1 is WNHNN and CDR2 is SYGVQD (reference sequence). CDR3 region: CASSEGTVSWDEQFF. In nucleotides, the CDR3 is TGCGCCAGCAGTGAGGGGACAGTTTCGTGGGATGAGCAGTTCTTC.

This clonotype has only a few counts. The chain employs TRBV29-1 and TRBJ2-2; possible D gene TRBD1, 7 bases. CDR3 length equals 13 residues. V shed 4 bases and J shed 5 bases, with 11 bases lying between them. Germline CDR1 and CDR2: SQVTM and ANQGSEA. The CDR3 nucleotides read TGCAGCGTTGTGACAGGGAGGACCGGGGAGCTGTTTTTT. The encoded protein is CSVVTGRTGELFF.

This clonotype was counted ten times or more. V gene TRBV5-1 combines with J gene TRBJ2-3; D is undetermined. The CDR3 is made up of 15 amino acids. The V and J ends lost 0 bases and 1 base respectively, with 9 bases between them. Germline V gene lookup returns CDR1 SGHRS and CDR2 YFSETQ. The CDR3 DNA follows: TGCGCCAGCAGCTTGGCCTTTGTTGGCACAGATACGCAGTATTTT. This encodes CASSLAFVGTDTQYF. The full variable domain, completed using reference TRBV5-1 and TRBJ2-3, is KAGVTQTPRYLIKTRGQQVTLSCSPISGHRSVSWYQQTPGQGLQFLFEYFSETQRNKGNFPGRFSGRQFSNSRSEMNVSTLELGDSALYLCASSLAFVGTDTQYFGPGTRLTVL.

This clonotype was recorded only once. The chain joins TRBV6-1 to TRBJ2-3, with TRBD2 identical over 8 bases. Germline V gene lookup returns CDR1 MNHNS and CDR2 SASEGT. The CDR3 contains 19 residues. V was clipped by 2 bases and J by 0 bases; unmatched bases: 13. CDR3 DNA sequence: TGTGCCAGCAGTGAATGGAGAACCTCCGGGGGGGCTAGCACAGATACGCAGTATTTT. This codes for CASSEWRTSGGASTDTQYF.

As DNA, the CDR3 is TGCAGTGCTAGGGGTCAGGACCAGGGATTCACCTACGAGCAGTACTTC. As protein: CSARGQDQGFTYEQYF. This sequence joins TRBV20-1 and TRBJ2-7; D may be TRBD1 (5 bases). From germline, CDR1 is DFQATT and CDR2 SNEGSKA (reference sequence). The CDR3 runs 16 residues. The V gene lost 3 bases and the J gene lost 2 bases, with 20 bases spanning the gap.

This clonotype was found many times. CDR3 region: CAVGGQTSTDTQYF. In DNA, the CDR3 is TGTGCTGTCGGGGGACAGACGTCGACAGATACGCAGTATTTT. The rearrangement links TRBV7-7 to TRBJ2-3, with a possible D match to TRBD1 (7 bases). This CDR3 spans 14 amino acids. Germline assignment: CDR1 SSHAT and CDR2 FNYEAQ (reference sequence).

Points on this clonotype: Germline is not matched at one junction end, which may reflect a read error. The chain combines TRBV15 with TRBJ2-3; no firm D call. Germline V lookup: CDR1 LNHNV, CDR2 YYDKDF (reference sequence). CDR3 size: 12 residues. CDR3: CATSRSDLIMHF. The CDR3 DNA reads TGTGCCACCAGCAGATCCGACTTAATAATGCATTTT.